This T cell receptor beta chain was profiled in a study of radiotherapy plus CTLA-4 blockade in lung cancer. Overall study: Across the patients, objective responses occurred in about 19%, and disease control in roughly 33%.

To note about this clone: The antigen is not known.

Study results and caveats: Peripheral blood showed expansion of tumor-derived TCR clones after radiotherapy and ipilimumab.

Patients had chemo-refractory metastatic non-small-cell lung cancer and received focal radiation plus CTLA-4 blockade that used ipilimumab. CDR1 is MNHEY and CDR2 is SMNVEV in the germline V gene (reference sequence). The CDR3 has 18 residues. Germline trimming cut 2 bases from V and 0 bases from J; bases unmatched to any gene: 8. Only in-frame clones appear in the TCRdb table, and some are missing; sequencing was by immunoSEQ multiplex PCR. Among roughly 50,000 clones listed, about 88% were seen once. Specimen: peripheral blood, collected from a patient treated with radiotherapy plus ipilimumab. This sequence originates from a human donor with non-small cell lung cancer whose response to radiotherapy plus ipilimumab could not be evaluated. V and J are TRBV27 and TRBJ2-5; 11 positions agree with TRBD2. The DNA of the CDR3 is TGTGCCAGCAGTTTAGTAGCGGGAGGGCCCGTGTACCAAGAGACCCAGTACTTC. This translates into CASSLVAGGPVYQETQYF.